This is a list of T cell receptor beta chains from one sample in a study of blood T cell repertoires in COVID-19. Measured with immunoSEQ multiplex PCR; TCRdb has only the in-frame clones, and not every one. The data hold tens of thousands of clones, with approximately 91% observed a single time. The sequenced sample was peripheral blood. Every receptor here comes from a woman aged 25 to 45 in a cohort sampled during active COVID-19. Both conserved end residues are part of each CDR3. D genes are given only for firm matches. Expanded clones are given a class, and other clones once, few, many or no size at all.

CDR3,DNA,J,V,size,D
CASSVAPGGTYTGELFF,TGTGCCAGCAGCGTAGCCCCAGGGGGGACATACACCGGGGAGCTGTTTTTT,TRBJ2-2,TRBV9,-,-
CASRETGGTTEAFF,TGTGCCAGCCGTGAAACAGGGGGCACGACTGAAGCTTTCTTT,TRBJ1-1,TRBV27,-,TRBD1
CSVGGEQFF,TGCAGCGTTGGAGGTGAGCAGTTCTTC,TRBJ2-1,TRBV29-1,-,-
CASRPTGSGNTIYF,TGTGCCAGCAGGCCGACAGGCTCTGGAAACACCATATATTTT,TRBJ1-3,TRBV28,-,-
CASSLAGADYYGYTF,TGTGCCAGCAGCTTGGCCGGCGCAGACTACTATGGCTACACCTTC,TRBJ1-2,TRBV5-6,-,-
CSVQTSRTYNEQFF,TGCAGCGTGCAGACTAGCCGGACCTACAATGAGCAGTTCTTC,TRBJ2-1,TRBV29-1,-,TRBD2
CASSYRTGAESPLHF,TGTGCCAGCAGTTACCGGACAGGGGCGGAATCACCCCTCCACTTT,TRBJ1-6,TRBV6-5,-,TRBD1
CATSSDRPDQPQHF,TGTGCCACCTCATCGGACAGACCAGATCAGCCCCAGCATTTT,TRBJ1-5,TRBV10-3,-,-
CASSPWTDGELFF,TGTGCCAGCAGCCCGTGGACAGACGGGGAGCTGTTTTTT,TRBJ2-2,TRBV9,-,-
CASNPLGTVSQPQHF,TGCGCCAGCAACCCTCTCGGGACAGTAAGTCAGCCCCAGCATTTT,TRBJ1-5,TRBV10-1,-,TRBD1
CSVEDTGREGHEQYF,TGCAGCGTTGAGGATACGGGGCGGGAGGGCCACGAGCAATACTTC,TRBJ2-7,TRBV29-1,-,TRBD2
CATSDGTTRDTGELFF,TGTGCCACCAGTGATGGGACTACCCGAGACACCGGGGAGCTGTTTTTT,TRBJ2-2,TRBV24-1,-,TRBD2
CASSSTSVSADTQYF,TGTGCCAGCAGTTCCACTAGCGTCTCGGCAGATACGCAGTATTTT,TRBJ2-3,TRBV11-2,-,TRBD2
CASSFLAGDTDTQYF,TGTGCCAGCAGTTTTCTAGCGGGCGACACAGATACGCAGTATTTT,TRBJ2-3,TRBV27,-,TRBD2
CASSLVISRSYNEQFF,TGTGCCAGCAGCTTGGTAATTAGCCGTTCCTACAATGAGCAGTTCTTC,TRBJ2-1,TRBV5-6,-,-
CASSQDPGQGGAFF,TGTGCCAGCAGCCAAGATCCCGGGCAGGGGGGAGCTTTCTTT,TRBJ1-1,TRBV4-2,once,TRBD1
CASSGTSGSSEQYF,TGTGCCAGCAGCGGGACTAGCGGGAGTAGCGAGCAGTACTTC,TRBJ2-7,TRBV7-6,once,TRBD2
CSVRGQGWAFF,TGCAGCGTTCGGGGACAAGGGTGGGCTTTCTTT,TRBJ1-1,TRBV29-1,-,-
CASSRGQFNTEAFF,TGTGCCAGCAGTAGGGGACAATTCAACACTGAAGCTTTCTTT,TRBJ1-1,TRBV6-2/TRBV6-3,-,-
CASSYSGTLNTEAFF,TGTGCCAGCAGTTATTCCGGGACACTGAACACTGAAGCTTTCTTT,TRBJ1-1,TRBV6-5,-,-
CASRGTGYNEQFF,TGTGCCAGTAGAGGGACAGGCTACAATGAGCAGTTCTTC,TRBJ2-1,TRBV19,-,TRBD1
CASSENRGNTRGYTF,TGTGCCAGCAGCGAAAACAGGGGAAATACCAGGGGCTACACCTTC,TRBJ1-2,TRBV5-6,-,TRBD1
CASSFRPSYEQYF,TGTGCCAGCAGCTTCCGTCCCTCCTACGAGCAGTACTTC,TRBJ2-7,TRBV7-3,-,-
CASSKQGTGSYNEQFF,TGTGCCAGTAGTAAACAGGGGACCGGCTCCTACAATGAGCAGTTCTTC,TRBJ2-1,TRBV19,-,TRBD1
CASSPDRGSYEQYF,TGTGCCAGCAGCCCGGACAGGGGATCATACGAGCAGTACTTC,TRBJ2-7,TRBV7-9,few,TRBD1
CASSDSRKGSYNSPLHF,TGTGCCAGCAGTGACTCGAGGAAAGGATCCTATAATTCACCCCTCCACTTT,TRBJ1-6,TRBV6-4,once,-
CATSDLDRGNYNEQFF,TGTGCCACCAGTGATTTGGACAGGGGGAACTACAATGAGCAGTTCTTC,TRBJ2-1,TRBV24-1,-,TRBD1
CATAGISHEQYF,TGTGCCACCGCAGGGATCTCCCACGAGCAGTACTTC,TRBJ2-7,TRBV28,few,-
CASSLEGEGSLPYEQYF,TGTGCCAGCAGCTTAGAAGGCGAGGGCAGTCTTCCCTACGAGCAGTACTTC,TRBJ2-7,TRBV7-9,-,-
CASSPVQNNSPLHF,TGTGCCAGCTCACCAGTCCAGAATAATTCACCCCTCCACTTT,TRBJ1-6,TRBV18,-,-
CASSPGGSWTQYF,TGTGCCAGCTCACCGGGAGGTAGCTGGACCCAGTACTTC,TRBJ2-5,TRBV18,-,-
CASSQREAGELFF,TGTGCCAGCAGCCAGCGGGAGGCCGGGGAGCTGTTTTTT,TRBJ2-2,TRBV3-1/TRBV3-2,-,TRBD2
CASSLEGRLALQETQYF,TGTGCCAGCAGCTTAGAGGGGCGGCTAGCGCTCCAAGAGACCCAGTACTTC,TRBJ2-5,TRBV7-2,-,-
CASSIPILPQGAAQYF,TGTGCCAGTAGTATTCCTATACTCCCACAGGGGGCGGCGCAGTATTTT,TRBJ2-3,TRBV19,-,TRBD1
CASSILAGGSYNEQFF,TGTGCCAGTAGTATACTAGCGGGAGGTTCCTACAATGAGCAGTTCTTC,TRBJ2-1,TRBV19,once,TRBD2
CASSAGTENPSTEAFF,TGTGCCAGCAGCGCCGGGACAGAGAATCCGTCCACTGAAGCTTTCTTT,TRBJ1-1,TRBV9,-,TRBD1
CATSAQGHGYTF,TGTGCCACCAGTGCACAGGGCCATGGCTACACCTTC,TRBJ1-2,TRBV24-1,-,-
CASSRGIAPVDRLFF,TGTGCCAGCAGCCGAGGGATAGCCCCGGTGGACCGTCTGTTTTTT,TRBJ1-4,TRBV6-5,-,-
CASRVRQGNTGELFF,TGTGCCAGCAGGGTCCGACAGGGCAACACCGGGGAGCTGTTTTTT,TRBJ2-2,TRBV27,-,TRBD1
CATSDARGTIGYTF,TGTGCCACCAGTGATGCCAGGGGTACGATCGGCTACACCTTC,TRBJ1-2,TRBV24-1,once,-
CASTAGPPPSEQYF,TGTGCCAGCACTGCAGGCCCCCCGCCGAGCGAGCAGTACTTC,TRBJ2-7,TRBV2,-,-
CASSSTAIAKNIQYF,TGTGCCAGCAGCTCGACAGCAATAGCCAAAAACATTCAGTACTTC,TRBJ2-4,TRBV5-6,-,-
CASSQERLAGSWDTQYF,TGTGCCAGCAGCCAAGAAAGACTAGCGGGGTCCTGGGATACGCAGTATTTT,TRBJ2-3,TRBV3-1/TRBV3-2,-,TRBD2
CAISEAGLAGGLEQYF,TGTGCCATCAGTGAGGCGGGACTAGCGGGAGGGCTTGAGCAGTACTTC,TRBJ2-7,TRBV10-3,-,TRBD2
CASSGNQPQHF,TGTGCCAGCTCGGGAAATCAGCCCCAGCATTTT,TRBJ1-5,TRBV28,-,-
CASGFKAGAGTQYF,TGTGCCAGCGGATTTAAAGCGGGAGCCGGTACGCAGTATTTT,TRBJ2-3,TRBV11-3,-,TRBD2
CATSEGGHYGYTF,TGTGCCACCAGTGAAGGAGGCCATTATGGCTACACCTTC,TRBJ1-2,TRBV24-1,-,-
CASSWERGSSYNEQFF,TGCGCCAGCAGCTGGGAAAGGGGATCCTCCTACAATGAGCAGTTCTTC,TRBJ2-1,TRBV5-1,-,-
CASSPPTGHETQYF,TGTGCCAGCAGTCCCCCCACGGGACATGAGACCCAGTACTTC,TRBJ2-5,TRBV28,once,-
CASSARTEYGYTF,TGTGCCAGCAGCGCAAGGACAGAGTATGGCTACACCTTC,TRBJ1-2,TRBV9,once,-
CASSPRTSLTGELFF,TGTGCCAGCAGCCCCCGGACTAGCCTCACCGGGGAGCTGTTTTTT,TRBJ2-2,TRBV9,-,TRBD2
CAWRGTFNNEQFF,TGTGCCTGGAGAGGGACTTTCAACAATGAGCAGTTCTTC,TRBJ2-1,TRBV30,-,-
CASSPGRGRTEAFF,TGTGCCAGCAGCCCCGGCAGGGGTAGGACTGAAGCTTTCTTT,TRBJ1-1,TRBV7-9,-,-